The 24 T cell receptor beta chains reported below all come from one sample, sequenced in a study of early T cells in non-severe SARS-CoV-2 infection. TCRdb reanalysed the 5' RACE reads using MiXCR and keeps one entry per CDR3 protein. The sample yields about 76,000 distinct CDR3 sequences, approximately 10% seen once. Sequencing was done on a sample of whole blood. These receptor sequences come from an adult who was a healthcare worker with PCR-confirmed SARS-CoV-2 infection or an uninfected control (not recorded which).

The chain carries TRBV30 and TRBJ1-4, with D hard to call. Trimming stripped 0 bases from V and 0 bases from J, with 8 bases between. The CDR3 runs 15 residues. The germline CDR1 and CDR2 sequences are GTSNPN and SVGIG (reference sequence). CDR3 sequence (DNA): TGTGCCTGGAGTGTCGTCCGTGCAACTAATGAAAAACTGTTTTTT. Protein sequence: CAWSVVRATNEKLFF.

The chain recombines TRBV4-2 with TRBJ1-6; D possibly corresponds to TRBD1 (5 bases). There are 20 residues in the CDR3. CDR1 and CDR2 (germline): LGHNA, YNFKEQ. The ends were cut back, 0 bases at V and 1 base at J, with 19 bases in the middle. CDR3 DNA sequence: TGTGCCAGCAGCCAAGATGTTCTGGCAGGGAGTGGTTCCTATAATTCACCCCTCCACTTT. Translation gives CASSQDVLAGSGSYNSPLHF.

This clonotype has only a few counts. The J gene is TRBJ2-5, the V gene TRBV7-2; D is possibly TRBD1 or TRBD2 (5 bases each). The CDR3 consists of 15 residues. Germline CDR1 is SGHTA and CDR2 is FQGNSA. DNA for the CDR3: TGTGCTGCCAGCCCAGTACTAGGGGACCAAGAGACCCAGTACTTC. The encoded protein is CAASPVLGDQETQYF.

This clonotype was observed a handful of times. The CDR3 sequence is CASSQVDRYTEAFF. As DNA, the CDR3 is TGTGCCAGCAGCCAAGTAGACAGATACACTGAAGCTTTCTTT. The chain carries TRBV3-1 and TRBJ1-1; D might be TRBD1 (5 bases). V shed 1 base and J shed 3 bases, with 9 bases lying between them. Looked up from germline, CDR1 is LGHDT and CDR2 is YNNKEL (reference sequence). This CDR3 region has 14 residues.

V usage is TRBV27 and J usage is TRBJ1-2; 8 bases are a match to TRBD1. The CDR3 runs to 15 residues. In germline, CDR1 is MNHEY, CDR2 SMNVEV (reference sequence). Trimming removed 4 bases from V and 4 bases from J; junction bases left unmatched: 8. This CDR3 is CASSSGDRIFYGYTF. In DNA, the CDR3 is TGTGCCAGCAGTTCGGGGGACAGGATTTTCTATGGCTACACCTTC.

This rearrangement joins TRBV20-1 to TRBJ2-3; 9 bases align to TRBD2. The CDR3 totals 14 residues. The germline V gene has CDR1 DFQATT and CDR2 SNEGSKA (reference sequence). Trimming at V came to 6 bases and at J to 0 bases, leaving 4 bases not matched to a gene. The CDR3: CSARLADSTDTQYF. CDR3 DNA: TGCAGTGCAAGACTAGCGGACAGCACAGATACGCAGTATTTT.

The rearrangement joins TRBV10-3 to TRBJ2-2, with 11 bases lining up with TRBD2. There are 18 residues in the CDR3. V lost 6 bases and J lost 0; bases outside the gene matches: 9. Germline CDR1 is ENHRY and CDR2 is SYGVKD. The CDR3 nucleotides read TGTGCCATCAGCCGCAAAACTAGCGGGGGATCGAACACCGGGGAGCTGTTTTTT. This translates into CAISRKTSGGSNTGELFF.

At least ten counts were recorded for this clonotype. V and J are TRBV5-1 and TRBJ2-1, with a tentative D call TRBD2 (5 bases). Per the germline V gene, CDR1 is SGHRS and CDR2 is YFSETQ. Trimming took off 0 bases at V and 0 bases at J, with 7 bases between the two ends. This CDR3 spans 15 amino acids. The CDR3 here is CASSLDGDSYNEQFF. The CDR3 DNA follows: TGCGCCAGCAGCTTGGACGGGGACTCCTACAATGAGCAGTTCTTC. Filled out from reference TRBV5-1 and TRBJ2-1, the complete variable domain reads KAGVTQTPRYLIKTRGQQVTLSCSPISGHRSVSWYQQTPGQGLQFLFEYFSETQRNKGNFPGRFSGRQFSNSRSEMNVSTLELGDSALYLCASSLDGDSYNEQFFGPGTRLTVL.

This clonotype was seen ten or more times. The chain has TRBV6-5 and TRBJ2-2, with D perhaps being TRBD1 or TRBD2 (5 bases each). Germline assignment: CDR1 MNHEY and CDR2 SVGAGI. The CDR3 length is 15 residues. V lost 0 bases and J lost 2, with 7 bases in between. CDR3 protein: CASSYSRGNTGELFF. As DNA, the CDR3 is TGTGCCAGCAGTTACTCGAGGGGAAACACCGGGGAGCTGTTTTTT.

The genes are TRBV4-3 and TRBJ1-4; a possible D gene is TRBD1 (5 bases). The V gene's germline CDR1 is LGHNA and CDR2 YSLEER. The CDR3 runs 15 residues. Trimming pared 1 base from V and 3 bases from J, leaving 9 bases between. CDR3 sequence (DNA): TGCGCCAGCAGCCAAGCGCAGGGCCCTAATGAAAAACTGTTTTTT. It encodes CASSQAQGPNEKLFF.

The chain recombines TRBV7-7 with TRBJ2-5; D possibly corresponds to TRBD2 (6 bases). Trimming removed 2 bases at V and 4 bases at J, with 11 bases between. The CDR3 sequence is 14 residues long. Germline V CDR1 and CDR2: SSHAT, FNYEAQ (reference sequence). CDR3: CASSLKEGPETQYF. The CDR3 DNA reads as TGTGCCAGCAGCTTAAAGGAGGGGCCAGAGACCCAGTACTTC.

The rearrangement uses TRBV6-1 and TRBJ2-5; possible D gene TRBD2, 5 bases. The CDR3 is 13 amino acids. The V gene's germline CDR1 is MNHNS and CDR2 SASEGT. V lost 1 base to trimming and J lost 4 bases, with 7 bases between them. CDR3 in amino acids: CASSEVGGETQYF. CDR3 DNA sequence: TGTGCCAGCAGTGAAGTTGGAGGAGAGACCCAGTACTTC.

The chain recombines TRBV12-3 or TRBV12-4 with TRBJ1-3; D remains ambiguous. The CDR3 covers 14 residues. Trimming took 7 bases from V and 8 from J, leaving 18 bases between them. The CDR3 sequence is CASTPQLIVDTIYF. The CDR3 nucleotides read TGTGCCAGCACCCCTCAACTAATTGTGGACACCATATATTTT.

In this sample, this clonotype turned up many times. The V gene is TRBV5-6, the J gene TRBJ1-1, with TRBD1 matching over 7 bases. Germline loops: CDR1 SGHDT, CDR2 YYEEEE. The CDR3 consists of 14 residues. Germline trimming cut 1 base from V and 6 bases from J; bases unmatched to any gene: 6. The CDR3 DNA is TGTGCCAGCAGCTTGTACAGGGGTTTGGCTGAAGCTTTCTTT. Translation gives CASSLYRGLAEAFF. The full variable domain, completed using reference TRBV5-6 and TRBJ1-1, is DAGVTQSPTHLIKTRGQQVTLRCSPKSGHDTVSWYQQALGQGPQFIFQYYEEEERQRGNFPDRFSGHQFPNYSSELNVNALLLGDSALYLCASSLYRGLAEAFFGQGTRLTVV.

The CDR3 nucleotides read TGTGCCAGCAGGTTACAGGGGAGGACCGGGGAGCTGTTTTTT. This translates into CASRLQGRTGELFF. V usage is TRBV2 and J usage is TRBJ2-2, with TRBD1 as a possible D gene (7 bases). CDR1 is SNHLY, CDR2 FYNNEI, per germline. The V end lost 6 bases, the J end lost 5 bases, and 13 bases lay between the germline ends. The CDR3 is 14 residues long.

In this sample, this clonotype turned up a few times. CDR3 protein: CSGTGLAADTQYF. The CDR3 DNA reads TGCAGCGGGACCGGACTAGCAGCGGATACGCAGTATTTT. The genes are TRBV29-1 and TRBJ2-3; 8 bases fit TRBD2. This CDR3 has 13 amino acids. Germline V gene sequence: CDR1 SQVTM, CDR2 ANQGSEA. The V segment lost 7 bases and the J segment 6 bases; nucleotides outside the gene matches: 9.

The chain combines TRBV5-1 with TRBJ2-1, with 10 bases that match TRBD1. CDR1 is SGHRS and CDR2 is YFSETQ in the germline V gene. This CDR3 is 14 amino acids long. V was clipped by 3 bases and J by 8 bases; unmatched bases: 5. DNA for the CDR3: TGCGCCAGCAGCTGGGGGACAGGGGACGATGAGCAGTTCTTC. Translated: CASSWGTGDDEQFF.

This clonotype was recorded many times. This chain links TRBV10-2 with TRBJ1-6; maybe TRBD1 (6 bases). This CDR3 has 17 amino acids. V dropped 2 bases and J dropped 9 bases, with 20 bases sitting between them. CDR1 is WSHSY, CDR2 SAAADI, per germline. The CDR3: CASSEPSGVGLGSPLHF. The CDR3 bases are TGCGCCAGCAGTGAGCCTTCAGGGGTTGGCTTGGGTTCACCCCTCCACTTT.

J is TRBJ1-2 and V is TRBV7-2, with D possibly being TRBD1 (5 bases). The CDR3 consists of 15 residues. Germline lookup yields CDR1 SGHTA and CDR2 FQGNSA. The V end was cut by 3 bases, the J end by 1 base, with 12 bases between. CDR3 loop: CASSFSAGHNYGYTF. Here the CDR3 DNA reads TGTGCCAGCAGCTTTTCGGCCGGACATAACTATGGCTACACCTTC.

In its sample, this clonotype was seen many times. The chain links TRBV24-1 to TRBJ2-1; D remains unclear. V dropped 10 bases and J dropped 4 bases, with 19 bases sitting between them. CDR1 is KGHDR and CDR2 is SFDVKD in the germline V gene. The CDR3 contains 15 residues. CDR3 sequence (DNA): TGTGCCACGCAGGATGGGCAATCTTATTACAATGAGCAGTTCTTC. It encodes CATQDGQSYYNEQFF.

This clonotype appeared a few times. The chain joins TRBV6-1 to TRBJ1-1; tentative D call: TRBD1 (6 bases). The germline CDR1 and CDR2 sequences are MNHNS and SASEGT. The CDR3 runs 16 residues. The V and J ends lost 7 bases and 1 base respectively, with 19 bases between them. This CDR3 reads CASIPRRGRGNTEAFF. Written as DNA, the CDR3 is TGTGCCAGCATCCCAAGACGGGGCAGGGGGAACACTGAAGCTTTCTTT.

The chain employs TRBV12-3 or TRBV12-4 and TRBJ1-5; 8 nucleotides agree with TRBD1. The ends lost 1 base at V and 15 bases at J; junction bases unmatched: 5. The CDR3 sequence is 12 residues long. The DNA of the CDR3 is TGTGCCAGCAGTTTAGGGGCAGGACAGGGGCATTTT. It specifies CASSLGAGQGHF.

This clonotype was seen ten or more times. The V and J genes are TRBV4-3 and TRBJ2-7, with D unclear. Germline V CDR1 and CDR2: LGHNA, YSLEER. The ends were cut back, 0 bases at V and 6 bases at J, with 9 bases in the middle. The CDR3 runs to 13 residues. In nucleotides, the CDR3 is TGCGCCAGCAGCCAAGAAGGCCTTGGCGAGCAGTACTTC. Protein: CASSQEGLGEQYF.

This clonotype was counted ten times or more. The chain combines TRBV29-1 with TRBJ2-3; the match to TRBD2 covers 7 bases. The CDR3 contains 15 residues. The V gene end was trimmed by 1 base and the J gene end by 0 bases; junction bases not matched to a gene: 4. Germline V gene lookup returns CDR1 SQVTM and CDR2 ANQGSEA. The CDR3: CSVEGRGTSTDTQYF. The CDR3 coding sequence is TGCAGCGTTGAAGGGCGGGGGACTAGCACAGATACGCAGTATTTT.